This entry lists 18 T cell receptor beta chains sequenced from one sample in a study of T cells after yellow fever vaccination. TCRdb independently ran MiXCR on the 5' RACE reads; one entry per CDR3 protein. The sample holds about 340,000 distinct CDR3 sequences, around 12% seen once. The source was CD4+ T cells sorted from PBMCs, collected 15 days after the yellow fever booster vaccination. These receptors all come from a man in his late teens or twenties who received the YFV17D yellow fever vaccine.

This clonotype was seen a single time. The missing conserved phenylalanine or tryptophan at the end of this CDR3 makes a read error likely. The V call is TRBV5-1, the J call TRBJ2-4, with D perhaps matching TRBD2 (6 bases). The CDR3 is 12 residues long. Trimming shortened V by 4 bases and J by 8 bases, and 10 bases separated the two germline ends. Germline V gene lookup returns CDR1 SGHRS and CDR2 YFSETQ. CDR3 bases: TGCGCCAGCAGCGGGGACTCTGACATTCAGTACTTA. Translation: CASSGDSDIQYL.

This clonotype turned up a few times. The V and J genes are TRBV6-5 and TRBJ1-1, with D perhaps TRBD1 (5 bases). CDR1 is MNHEY, CDR2 SVGAGI, per germline. The CDR3 has 17 amino acids. Trimming shortened V by 4 bases and J by 0 bases, and 18 bases separated the two germline ends. CDR3 in DNA: TGTGCCAGCAGTTTCTCTATGAGGGGAGGCCTGAACACTGAAGCTTTCTTT. Translated: CASSFSMRGGLNTEAFF.

This clonotype was recorded many times. CDR3 sequence (DNA): TGTGCCAGCAGCCTACGGCAGTCGGGTGTAGCCAAAAACATTCAGTACTTC. Encoded protein: CASSLRQSGVAKNIQYF. V gene TRBV7-2 combines with J gene TRBJ2-4, with D unresolved. This CDR3 comprises 17 residues. From germline, CDR1 is SGHTA and CDR2 FQGNSA. V was trimmed by 5 bases and J by 0 bases, leaving 17 bases between them.

V is TRBV6-6 and J is TRBJ1-5, with TRBD1 matching 9 bases. V shed 6 bases and J 7 bases; nucleotides not matched to a gene: 13. There are 16 residues in the CDR3. Germline V gives CDR1 MNHNY, CDR2 SVGAGI (reference sequence). As DNA, the CDR3 is TGTGCCAGCAGCCGCGGGACAGGGCGTCGGGGGCAGCCCCAGCATTTT. Translation gives CASSRGTGRRGQPQHF.

This clonotype was seen a single time. The J gene is TRBJ2-3, the V gene TRBV18; weak D call: TRBD2 (5 bases). V was cut by 2 bases and J by 6 bases, with 9 bases left in between. The length of the CDR3 is 13 residues. Germline V gene lookup returns CDR1 KGHSH and CDR2 LQKENI. The DNA of the CDR3 is TGTGCCAGCTCACCAATGAGGGTGGATACGCAGTATTTT. Translation: CASSPMRVDTQYF.

CDR3 in amino acids: CAWGQETQYF. The CDR3 region has the DNA TGTGCCTGGGGCCAAGAGACCCAGTACTTC. This chain uses TRBV30 with TRBJ2-5; D unclear. Germline CDR1 and CDR2: GTSNPN and SVGIG (reference sequence). This CDR3 is 10 amino acids long. Trimming cost V 5 bases and J 1 base, with 2 bases left between them. The complete variable domain, with remaining parts taken from reference TRBV30 and TRBJ2-5, reads SQTIHQWPATLVQPVGSPLSLECTVEGTSNPNLYWYRQAAGRGLQLLFYSVGIGQISSEVPQNLSASRPQDRQFILSSKKLLLSDSGFYLCAWGQETQYFGPGTRLLVL.

This clonotype was seen a few times. The gene calls are TRBV6-2 or TRBV6-3 and TRBJ2-7; D might be TRBD2 (6 bases). CDR1 and CDR2 from the germline V gene are MNHEY and SVGEGT. Deletions cut 5 bases from V and 6 bases from J, with 14 bases between. CDR3 length: 13 amino acids. For the CDR3, the DNA is TGTGCCAGCAGTCGGAACACGCGGGGCGAGCAGTACGTC. Its protein is CASSRNTRGEQYV.

This clonotype was counted at least ten times. This chain joins TRBV20-1 and TRBJ1-6; 10 bases match TRBD1. V lost 6 bases and J lost 11; bases outside the gene matches: 4. The CDR3 is made up of 12 amino acids. Germline loops: CDR1 DFQATT, CDR2 SNEGSKA (reference sequence). CDR3 loop: CSALTGGPPLHF. CDR3 bases: TGCAGTGCGCTGACAGGGGGCCCACCCCTCCACTTT.

V usage is TRBV15 and J usage is TRBJ1-6, with D tentatively TRBD1 (5 bases). Trimming cost V 5 bases and J 7 bases, with 15 bases left between them. The CDR3 runs 15 residues. The germline CDR1 and CDR2 sequences are LNHNV and YYDKDF (reference sequence). For the CDR3, the DNA is TGTGCCACCAGCGGCCCCAGGGTGGCGAATTCACCCCTCCACTTT. This codes for CATSGPRVANSPLHF. The variable domain in full, completed from reference TRBV15 and TRBJ1-6, reads DAMVIQNPRYQVTQFGKPVTLSCSQTLNHNVMYWYQQKSSQAPKLLFHYYDKDFNNEADTPDNFQSRRPNTSFCFLDIRSPGLGDTAMYLCATSGPRVANSPLHFGNGTRLTVT.

This clonotype was found many times. The V gene is TRBV12-3 or TRBV12-4, the J gene TRBJ1-6; D not certain. The CDR3 has 14 residues. Trimming removed 7 bases from V and 0 bases from J, with 7 bases in between. DNA of the CDR3: TGTGCCAGCACTCAGAACTCCTATAATTCACCCCTCCACTTT. Protein sequence: CASTQNSYNSPLHF.

This clonotype was counted a few times. This chain connects TRBV5-1 to TRBJ2-7; no firm D call. V was shortened by 0 bases and J by 0 bases, with 7 bases between the two germline ends. In germline, CDR1 is SGHRS, CDR2 YFSETQ. The CDR3 length is 14 residues. CDR3 nucleotides: TGCGCCAGCAGCTTGGACAAGAGCTCCTACGAGCAGTACTTC. This sequence encodes CASSLDKSSYEQYF.

The chain combines TRBV18 with TRBJ1-1; TRBD1 is a possible D gene (6 bases). CDR3 length: 17 residues. Trimming took 3 bases from V and 1 from J, leaving 18 bases between them. Germline-derived CDR1 and CDR2 are KGHSH and LQKENI. DNA for the CDR3: TGTGCCAGCTCACCCCGGCGGGGGGCCGACAAGAACACTGAAGCTTTCTTT. It codes for CASSPRRGADKNTEAFF.

This clonotype was counted between two and nine times. The chain joins TRBV5-5 to TRBJ2-5, with TRBD1 as a possible D gene (5 bases). This CDR3 has 15 amino acids. The V gene lost 4 bases and the J gene lost 2 bases, with 15 bases spanning the gap. Germline loops: CDR1 SGHKS, CDR2 YYEKEE (reference sequence). The CDR3 is CASSALRQRQETQYF. CDR3 DNA: TGTGCCAGCAGCGCCCTCCGACAGAGACAAGAGACCCAGTACTTC.

This clonotype was detected a few times. The chain employs TRBV4-3 and TRBJ1-2; TRBD1 matches at 10 bases. Germline CDR1 and CDR2: LGHNA and YSLEER. J gave up 4 bases and V 3 bases, and 2 bases lay outside the gene matches. The CDR3 is made up of 14 amino acids. The CDR3 is CASSQGQGIYGYTF. In nucleotides, the CDR3 is TGCGCCAGCAGCCAGGGACAGGGGATCTATGGCTACACCTTC.

This clonotype was found once. The chain carries TRBV7-9 and TRBJ2-3, with TRBD2 matching 9 bases. Germline lookup yields CDR1 SEHNR and CDR2 FQNEAQ (reference sequence). V shed 5 bases and J 3 bases; nucleotides not matched to a gene: 6. The CDR3 length is 15 residues. The CDR3 loop reads CASSPGTSKTDTQYF. The CDR3 region has the DNA TGTGCCAGCAGCCCCGGGACTAGCAAGACAGATACGCAGTATTTT.

This clonotype was counted only a few times. The rearrangement uses TRBV9 and TRBJ1-5; TRBD1 matches 7 bases. The V and J ends lost 2 bases and 7 bases, in that order; junction bases with no gene match: 12. Germline CDR1 is SGDLS and CDR2 is YYNGEE. This CDR3 has 16 amino acids. CDR3 region: CASSVTGLDYPQPQHF. The CDR3 DNA is TGTGCCAGCAGCGTGACAGGGTTGGACTACCCCCAGCCCCAGCATTTT.

This clonotype was seen only a few times. CDR3 sequence: CASSQGERELAPLHF. CDR3 sequence (DNA): TGCGCCAGCAGCCAAGGAGAAAGGGAATTGGCACCCCTCCACTTT. The rearrangement uses TRBV4-3 and TRBJ1-6; the D is unclear. The CDR3 extends over 15 amino acids. The V and J ends lost 1 base and 11 bases respectively, with 15 bases between them. Looked up from germline, CDR1 is LGHNA and CDR2 is YSLEER.

There are a few counts of this clonotype. The rearrangement links TRBV7-6 to TRBJ1-6; D ambiguous. Germline values: CDR1 SGHVS, CDR2 FNYEAQ. V lost 5 bases and J lost 6, with 14 bases in between. The CDR3 runs to 15 residues. The CDR3 is CASSASRVGNSPLHF. CDR3 coding DNA: TGTGCCAGCAGCGCGTCAAGGGTCGGTAATTCACCCCTCCACTTT.